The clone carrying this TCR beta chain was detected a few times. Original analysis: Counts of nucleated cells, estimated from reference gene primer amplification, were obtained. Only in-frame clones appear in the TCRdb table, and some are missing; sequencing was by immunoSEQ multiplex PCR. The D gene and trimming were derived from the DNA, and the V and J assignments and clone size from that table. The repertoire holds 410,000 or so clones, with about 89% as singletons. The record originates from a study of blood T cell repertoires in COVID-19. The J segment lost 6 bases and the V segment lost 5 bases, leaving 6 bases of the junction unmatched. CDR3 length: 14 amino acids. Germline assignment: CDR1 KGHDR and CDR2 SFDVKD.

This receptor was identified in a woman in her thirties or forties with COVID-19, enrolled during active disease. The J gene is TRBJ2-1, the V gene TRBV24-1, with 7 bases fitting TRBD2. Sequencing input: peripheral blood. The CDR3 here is CATSAGLLSNEQFF. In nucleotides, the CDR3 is TGTGCCACCAGTGCGGGACTACTAAGCAATGAGCAGTTCTTC.